Listed below are T cell receptor beta chains from one sample, sequenced in a study of T cells in Graves' hyperthyroidism and ophthalmopathy. One entry per CDR3 protein, called by TCRdb with MiXCR from the multiplex PCR reads. The sample lists around 530,000 distinct CDR3 sequences, 17% occurring once. Sequenced material: blood. Every receptor here comes from a young woman with Graves' ophthalmopathy. Each CDR3 is given without its conserved first and last residue.

14,TRBV7-9,ASSSTDGKGPYGYT
12,TRBV6-1,ASSYEGAGGEQY
14,TRBV19,ASSMWGRGQEDTQY
13,TRBV6-1,ASSRWAQGADTQY
13,TRBV18,ASSPNTGGTYGYT
13,TRBV19,ASSDGPTGFYGYT
12,TRBV19,ASHQQDGYNEQF
15,TRBV28,ASSSRQGRLINQPQH
13,TRBV5-6,ASSPDPGADEKLF
13,TRBV11-1,ASSPRVGSTDTQY
11,TRBV28,ASSFPGVTPLH
14,TRBV7-2,ASSQGQGTFNQPQH
14,TRBV19,ASSDWTANSNQPQH
17,TRBV18,ASSPFHAGTGGADTEAF
12,TRBV6-1,ASSLTGYNEKLF
12,TRBV9,ASSVASWAETQY
12,TRBV13,ASSASTGYPEAF
16,TRBV5-6,ASSWSPDGGTPNNEQF
13,TRBV5-6,ASSPVGTGGETQY
13,TRBV9,ASSPRGREGYEQY
14,TRBV27,ASSPPRTGQNQPQH
12,TRBV28,ASSFQDRAHEQY
13,TRBV4-1,ASSQVGLAKDTQY
13,TRBV9,ASSAGERSYNEQF
14,TRBV28,ASSIGTGYLNTEAF
16,TRBV24-1,ATSDHYGTGVGWDEQF
13,TRBV27,ASSLKRGANYGYT